This T cell receptor beta chain was observed in a study of blood T cell repertoires in COVID-19. Overall study context: The cDNA or gDNA used as material had been derived from T cells, B-cell-depleted T cells, or PBMCs.

The V gene's germline CDR1 is SGDLS and CDR2 YYNGEE. Trimming pared 3 bases from V and 5 bases from J, leaving 8 bases between. This CDR3 spans 13 amino acids. The data were produced by immunoSEQ multiplex PCR, yet TCRdb's version contains in-frame clones alone and is incomplete. The table has around 160,000 clones, 84% seen once; the top ten hold around 5.4%. Recruits, aged about 18 to 95 years, lived in around 24 US areas. Researchers sorted participants into cohorts using their self-reported clinical history. The chain joins TRBV9 to TRBJ2-2; a possible D gene is TRBD2 (6 bases). This TCR was sampled from a woman between 45 and 65 years old who had been exposed to COVID-19. The material sequenced was PBMCs or T cells enriched from blood (not recorded which). This CDR3 is CASSGRGTGELFF. DNA of the CDR3: TGTGCCAGCAGCGGGAGGGGAACCGGGGAGCTGTTTTTT.